The rows below give T cell receptor beta chains drawn from one sample of a study of radiotherapy plus CTLA-4 blockade in lung cancer. Produced via immunoSEQ multiplex PCR; TCRdb's table is partial and in-frame only. The sample contains over 60,000 clones, roughly 84% of which appear only once. The material was peripheral blood, obtained from a patient treated with radiotherapy plus ipilimumab. The source of these receptors is a human donor with non-small cell lung cancer that progressed on radiotherapy plus ipilimumab. Each CDR3 is given with its conserved first and last residue. The order of the fields is CDR3 length, V gene, D gene, J gene, clone size, CDR3 DNA, CDR3 protein. The D gene is left open where the match is weak. Not every row has a clone size; where given, it reads once, few, many or a size class.

>16|TRBV4-2|TRBD2|TRBJ2-1|once
TGTGCCAGCAGCCGCCGAGCTAGCGGGGCATACAATGAGCAGTTCTTC
CASSRRASGAYNEQFF
>14|TRBV2|NA|TRBJ1-5|NA
TGTGCCAGCAGTCCGGGGGCGGACTTTCAGCCCCAGCATTTT
CASSPGADFQPQHF
>14|TRBV7-8|TRBD1|TRBJ1-5|NA
TGTGCCAGCAGCCCAGGGGGGATGGGACAGCCCCAGCATTTT
CASSPGGMGQPQHF
>14|TRBV28|NA|TRBJ1-1|NA
TGTGCCAGCAAACGAACGCCATGGGAAACTGAAGCTTTCTTT
CASKRTPWETEAFF
>11|TRBV20-1|NA|TRBJ2-7|NA
TGCAGTGTGGGACGGACATACGAGCAGTACTTC
CSVGRTYEQYF
>14|TRBV5-1|TRBD2|TRBJ2-6|NA
TGCGCCAGCAGCCTCCTAGCGGCGGCCAACGTCCTGACTTTC
CASSLLAAANVLTF
>15|TRBV4-1|NA|TRBJ1-1|NA
TGCGCCAGCAGCCAAGAGAAACAGGTCAACACTGAAGCTTTCTTT
CASSQEKQVNTEAFF
>13|TRBV7-7|NA|TRBJ2-1|NA
TGTGCTAGCAGCTCACCCGGTGACAATGAGCAGTTCTTC
CASSSPGDNEQFF
>14|TRBV11-2|TRBD1|TRBJ2-7|once
TGTGCCAGCAGCCGGGACAGGGCGGGGGACGAGCAGTACTTC
CASSRDRAGDEQYF
>14|TRBV19|TRBD2|TRBJ2-1|few
TGTGCCAGTACGATAGCGGGAGGAAGAAATGAGCAGTTCTTC
CASTIAGGRNEQFF
>15|TRBV30|NA|TRBJ1-1|NA
TGTGCCTGGAGTGCTGGAAGCTGGATGAACACTGAAGCTTTCTTT
CAWSAGSWMNTEAFF
>14|TRBV7-2|NA|TRBJ2-7|NA
TGTGCCAGCAGCTTAGAAGGGTTCGCCTACGAGCAGTACTTC
CASSLEGFAYEQYF
>14|TRBV5-1|NA|TRBJ2-1|NA
TGCGCCAGCAGCAAGCAGGAACTACGCAATGAGCAGTTCTTC
CASSKQELRNEQFF
>15|TRBV6-5|NA|TRBJ2-1|once
TGTGCCAGCAGTTACTCCCGGAGGTCCTACAATGAGCAGTTCTTC
CASSYSRRSYNEQFF
>15|TRBV7-3|TRBD2|TRBJ2-3|NA
TGTGCCAGCAGCAGGGGACTAGCGGGACCAGATACGCAGTATTTT
CASSRGLAGPDTQYF
>16|TRBV28|TRBD1|TRBJ1-2|NA
TGTGCCAGCAGTTTAGGGGACAGGGGGTTCGGCTATGGCTACACCTTC
CASSLGDRGFGYGYTF
>15|TRBV5-6|NA|TRBJ1-5|few
TGTGCCAGCAGCTTGGGTGTCGAGACATATCAGCCCCAGCATTTT
CASSLGVETYQPQHF
>14|TRBV5-1|TRBD1|TRBJ2-1|NA
TGCGCCAGCAGCTTAAAGGACAGGGGCAATGAGCAGTTCTTC
CASSLKDRGNEQFF
>16|TRBV7-9|TRBD2|TRBJ2-2|NA
TGTGCCAGCAGCTTGGAGGGAGGGTCTGACACCGGGGAGCTGTTTTTT
CASSLEGGSDTGELFF
>15|TRBV2|TRBD1|TRBJ2-7|NA
TGTGCCAGCAGCGTCGGGACAGGGATGACCTACGAGCAGTACTTC
CASSVGTGMTYEQYF
>14|TRBV28|TRBD1|TRBJ2-2|NA
TGTGCCAGCAGTGTTACAGGGGACACCGGGGAGCTGTTTTTT
CASSVTGDTGELFF
>16|TRBV7-6|TRBD1|TRBJ2-5|NA
TGTGCCAGCAGCGATCCGGGACAGGAATCGCAAGAGACCCAGTACTTC
CASSDPGQESQETQYF
>17|TRBV7-9|TRBD2|TRBJ2-1|NA
TGTGCCAGCAGCCACATCGGGACTAGCGCAACCTACAATGAGCAGTTCTTC
CASSHIGTSATYNEQFF
>12|TRBV28|TRBD1|TRBJ2-7|NA
TGTGCCAGCAGAGGACAGGGGTACGAGCAGTACTTC
CASRGQGYEQYF
>16|TRBV7-3|NA|TRBJ2-6|NA
TGTGCCAGCAGCTCCGTGAGACAGAGTGGGGCCAACGTCCTGACTTTC
CASSSVRQSGANVLTF
>14|TRBV7-2|NA|TRBJ1-4|NA
TGTGCCAGCAGCAGGGGCCTAACTAATGAAAAACTGTTTTTT
CASSRGLTNEKLFF
>14|TRBV19|NA|TRBJ1-1|few
TGTGCCAGTAGCAAGGACAGCAAGGGGACTGAAGCTTTCTTT
CASSKDSKGTEAFF
>14|TRBV30|TRBD2|TRBJ2-1|NA
TGTGCCTGCGAAGGGGCGGGAGGTCGCAATGAGCAGTTCTTC
CACEGAGGRNEQFF
>15|TRBV11-2|NA|TRBJ1-3|NA
TGTGCCAGCAGCCCCGGGGGCGGCTCTGGAAACACCATATATTTT
CASSPGGGSGNTIYF
>14|TRBV7-2|NA|TRBJ2-7|NA
TGTGCCAGCAGCTTAGACGGCGGCCCCTACGAGCAGTACTTC
CASSLDGGPYEQYF
>13|TRBV5-1|TRBD2|TRBJ2-7|once
TGCGCCAGCGGAGCGGGGACGACCTACGAGCAGTACTTC
CASGAGTTYEQYF
>15|TRBV6-4|NA|TRBJ1-1|NA
TGTGCCAGCAGTCCGACTCACCCCCAAAACACTGAAGCTTTCTTT
CASSPTHPQNTEAFF
>14|TRBV6-6|NA|TRBJ1-2|NA
TGTGCCAGCAGTTACGCGGCACAGGGTGAGGGCTACACCTTC
CASSYAAQGEGYTF
>15|TRBV5-5|NA|TRBJ1-1|NA
TGTGCCAGCAGGGGGCTCACAGGGTTAAACACTGAAGCTTTCTTT
CASRGLTGLNTEAFF